The clone carrying this TCR beta chain was observed a few times. Its antigen is unidentified. The ends were cut back, 2 bases at V and 1 base at J, with 8 bases in the middle. CDR1 is MNHNY, CDR2 SVGAGI, per germline (reference sequence). The CDR3 sequence is 15 residues long. The data originate from a study of cytomegalovirus exposure and HLA in healthy donors. The primer mix had 60 Vbeta and 13 Jbeta primers. Clones were sequenced by immunoSEQ multiplex PCR, and TCRdb holds only the in-frame ones, with some missing. This sample has more than 200,000 clones, with around 64% found just once. Study-level findings and limits: Previous analysis showed most TCR beta V segments were productive about 90% or about 30% of the time. TRBV6-2, TRBV6-3 and some other V segments were excluded as indistinguishable. Common viral pathogens (according to a later analysis) appeared linked to several of the most significant clusters.

The origin of this receptor is a man in his forties in good health and CMV-seropositive. The chain is built from TRBV6-6 and TRBJ2-2, with a weak D call TRBD1 (5 bases). Sequenced material: PBMCs. The CDR3 protein is CASSYVQGNTGELFF. As DNA, the CDR3 is TGTGCCAGCAGTTACGTGCAGGGGAACACCGGGGAGCTGTTTTTT.